The T cell receptor beta chain described here comes from a study of follicular helper T cells after annual influenza vaccination. On the study more broadly: For some subjects, blood spans the 2013-2014, 2014-2015 and 2015-2016 annual vaccinations.

Assay: immunoSEQ multiplex PCR; the TCRdb copy retains only in-frame clones and omits some. The data hold about 320 clones, with around 80% observed a single time. The CDR3 is made up of 17 amino acids. Time point reported: 2014-2015 season, pre-vaccination. Subjects lived in the community and lacked influenza vaccine within the prior 6 months. Vaccine contraindications, substance abuse, HIV/AIDS, active malignancy and active illness excluded donors. Cells are cTfh (non-naive CD4+CXCR5+PD-1+), split by ICOS and CD38 into double-positive or double-negative. Sequences were derived from CXCR5+ CD38+ circulating T follicular helper cells from blood, sampled on the day of influenza vaccination. Subset reported: circulating Tfh, non-naive CD4+CXCR5+PD-1+ (ICOS+CD38+ or ICOS-CD38-). The source is an adult who received the influenza vaccine. V gene TRBV1 combines with J gene TRBJ2-6; the table's D call, TRBD2, was not checked against the DNA. TRBV1 is a documented pseudogene. This CDR3 is CTSSHPAGGDGANVLTF. Written as DNA, the CDR3 is TGCACCAGCAGCCATCCCGCCGGAGGGGACGGGGCCAACGTCCTGACTTTC.